This T cell receptor beta chain came from a study of blood T cell repertoires in COVID-19 (dated by TCRdb to the early 2020s). Describing the broader study: Samples from collaborators originated in the United States, Italy and Spain and spanned both the acute and convalescent phases of COVID-19. The material from the prospective study consisted of cDNA or gDNA derived from T cells, B-cell-depleted T cells, or PBMCs. The dataset comprised deeply sampled blood TCRbeta repertoires from subjects exposed to, actively infected with, or recovered from COVID-19. The repertoires were released in a freely available public database intended as a resource for research on the immune response to SARS-CoV-2. The samples were drawn from the first 160 participants of the ongoing ImmuneRACE study and from 1,254 subjects provided by 6 global collaborators. Sample metadata almost always included a de-identified subject ID, COVID-19 status, age in years and sex. Where available, HLA class I and class II types were obtained from metadata supplied by the sample provider rather than from assay-based typing.

The CDR3 covers 14 residues, taking in both the cysteine and the phenylalanine. Only the CDR3 region is kept as DNA, spanning 42 bases read in frame from base 1. Per the germline V gene, SGHVS is the CDR1 and FQNEAQ is the CDR2. V trim: 4 bases; J trim: 7 bases; unmatched bases: 5. Overall study outcomes, separate from this receptor: The amount of clinical and demographic metadata varied by source and participant and was provided uncurated.

The collaborating institutions used their own protocols to collect whole blood in K2EDTA tubes. For TCRbeta analysis, collaborator samples were shipped as frozen whole blood, as isolated PBMCs, or as DNA extracted from either sample type. Details on this clone: The clone's antigen remains unknown. The record has no base qualities; no much larger clone is one base away.

The immunoSEQ Assay, a bias-controlled multiplex PCR, was used to amplify TCRbeta CDR3 regions from genomic DNA. In the original analysis: Within the assay, amplification of reference gene primers was used to estimate how many nucleated cells each sample contained. Sequence reads were collapsed and filtered to measure the absolute abundance of every unique TCRbeta CDR3 rearrangement. Productive Simpson clonality was computed per sample as the square root of Simpson's diversity index over productive rearrangements. Sourced from immuneACCESS, this table was stored by TCRdb with only in-frame sequences that have V and J called. A share of the clones is absent; for the studies checked, an unresolved V gene accounts for under half, and the remainder has no known explanation. The V and J calls and clone size are taken from that table; D and trimming were inferred from the DNA. In this sample the table shows under 100,000 clones, 90% of which occur a single time. About 5.2% of the sample is taken by the ten largest.

The chain is encoded by TRBV7-8 joined to TRBJ1-4, and 8 bases in between align with TRBD1. The sequence derives from a man in his fifties with acute or convalescent COVID-19. Sequenced sample: peripheral blood. The nucleotide sequence reads as follows: TGTGCCAGCAGCTCAGGGGGCGGGGTTGAAAAACTGTTTTTT. It translates to CASSSGGGVEKLFF.